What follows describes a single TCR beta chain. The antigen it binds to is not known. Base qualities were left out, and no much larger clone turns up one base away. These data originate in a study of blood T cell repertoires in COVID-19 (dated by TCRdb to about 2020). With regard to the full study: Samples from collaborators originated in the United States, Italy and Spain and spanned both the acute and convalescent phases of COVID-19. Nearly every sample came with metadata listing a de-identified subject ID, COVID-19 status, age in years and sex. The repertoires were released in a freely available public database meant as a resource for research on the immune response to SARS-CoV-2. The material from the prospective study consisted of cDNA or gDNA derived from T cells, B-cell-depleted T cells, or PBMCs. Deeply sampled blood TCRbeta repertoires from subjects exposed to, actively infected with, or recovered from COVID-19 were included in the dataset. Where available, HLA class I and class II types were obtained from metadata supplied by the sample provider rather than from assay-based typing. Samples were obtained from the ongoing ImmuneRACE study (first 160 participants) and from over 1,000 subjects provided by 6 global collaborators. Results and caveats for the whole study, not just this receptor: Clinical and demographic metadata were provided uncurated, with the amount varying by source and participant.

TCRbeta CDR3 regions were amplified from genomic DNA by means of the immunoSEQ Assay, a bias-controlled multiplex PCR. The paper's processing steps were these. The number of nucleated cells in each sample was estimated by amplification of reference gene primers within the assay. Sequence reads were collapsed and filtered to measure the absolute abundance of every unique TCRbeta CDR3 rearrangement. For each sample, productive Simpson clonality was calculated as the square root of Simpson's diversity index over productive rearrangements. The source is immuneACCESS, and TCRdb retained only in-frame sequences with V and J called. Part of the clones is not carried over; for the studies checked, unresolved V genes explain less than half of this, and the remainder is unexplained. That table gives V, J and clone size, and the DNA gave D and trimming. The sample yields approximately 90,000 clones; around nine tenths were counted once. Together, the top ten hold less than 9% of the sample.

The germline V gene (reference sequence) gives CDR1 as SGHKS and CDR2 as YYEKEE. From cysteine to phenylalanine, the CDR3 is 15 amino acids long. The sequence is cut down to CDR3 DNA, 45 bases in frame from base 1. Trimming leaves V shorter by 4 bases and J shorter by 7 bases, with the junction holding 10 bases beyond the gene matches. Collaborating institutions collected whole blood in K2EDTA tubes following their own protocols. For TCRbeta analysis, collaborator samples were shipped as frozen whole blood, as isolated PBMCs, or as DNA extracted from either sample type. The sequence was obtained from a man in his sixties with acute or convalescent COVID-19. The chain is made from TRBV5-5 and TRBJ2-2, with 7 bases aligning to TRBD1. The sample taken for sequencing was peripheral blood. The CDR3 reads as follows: CASSGEQGPNGELFF. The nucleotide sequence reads TGTGCCAGCAGCGGAGAACAGGGGCCGAACGGGGAGCTGTTTTTT.